The next 32 T cell receptor beta chains were all read from a single sample in a study of cytomegalovirus exposure and HLA in healthy donors. The PCR employed 60 Vbeta primers together with 13 Jbeta primers. TCRdb's table, derived via immunoSEQ multiplex PCR, lists solely in-frame clones and lacks some. The repertoire holds 100,000 to 150,000 clones, with roughly 80% as singletons. The sample was PBMCs. The source is a man between 18 and 35 years old in good health and CMV-seropositive.

CDR3 loop: CATSRRSTEAFF. DNA for the CDR3: TGTGCCACCAGCAGACGTAGCACTGAAGCTTTCTTT. The rearrangement uses TRBV15 and TRBJ1-1; D is ambiguous. Germline CDR1 reads LNHNV; CDR2 reads YYDKDF (reference sequence). The CDR3 is 12 amino acids. V shed 2 bases and J shed 4 bases, with 5 bases lying between them.

V and J are TRBV9 and TRBJ2-1; 13 bases are shared with TRBD2. V trimming: 0 bases; J trimming: 11 bases; junction bases outside the gene matches: 2. The CDR3 consists of 14 residues. The germline V gene has CDR1 SGDLS and CDR2 YYNGEE. DNA of the CDR3: TGTGCCAGCAGCGTAGGGGGACTAGCGGGGCAGCAGTTCTTC. Its protein is CASSVGGLAGQQFF.

The rearrangement uses TRBV2 and TRBJ1-1; D gene uncertain. This CDR3 comprises 13 residues. The V and J ends lost 6 bases and 4 bases respectively, with 12 bases between them. Germline loops: CDR1 SNHLY, CDR2 FYNNEI. CDR3 loop: CASRSGEGTEAFF. For the CDR3, the DNA is TGTGCCAGCAGGTCTGGGGAGGGCACTGAAGCTTTCTTT.

The J gene is TRBJ1-2, the V gene TRBV19; 7 bases are shared with TRBD1. The CDR3 totals 14 residues. In germline, CDR1 is LNHDA, CDR2 SQIVND (reference sequence). The trim removed 2 bases at V and 5 bases at J, leaving 5 bases unmatched. CDR3 amino acids: CASSIPTGDYGYTF. The CDR3 DNA sequence: TGTGCCAGTAGTATACCTACAGGGGATTATGGCTACACCTTC. Based on the CDR3 plus reference TRBV19 and TRBJ1-2, the full variable domain is DGGITQSPKYLFRKEGQNVTLSCEQNLNHDAMYWYRQDPGQGLRLIYYSQIVNDFQKGDIAEGYSVSREKKESFPLTVTSAQKNPTAFYLCASSIPTGDYGYTFGSGTRLTVV.

The chain has TRBV6-5 and TRBJ1-5, with D hard to call. CDR3 size: 14 residues. Germline loops: CDR1 MNHEY, CDR2 SVGAGI. V lost 6 bases and J lost 0, with 9 bases in between. CDR3 coding DNA: TGTGCCAGCAGCGGGGAGAATAGCAATCAGCCCCAGCATTTT. It encodes CASSGENSNQPQHF.

The rearrangement links TRBV7-2 to TRBJ2-7; D might be TRBD1 (6 bases). CDR1 SGHTA and CDR2 FQGNSA come from the germline V gene. This CDR3 is 13 amino acids long. V lost 2 bases to trimming and J lost 2 bases, with 7 bases between them. The CDR3 loop reads CASSLYRAYEQYF. The DNA for the CDR3 is TGTGCCAGCAGCTTATACAGGGCCTACGAGCAGTACTTC.

The chain joins TRBV2 to TRBJ2-7, with 7 positions matching TRBD1. The V and J ends lost 6 bases and 1 base, in that order; junction bases with no gene match: 3. The CDR3 totals 13 residues. Germline lookup yields CDR1 SNHLY and CDR2 FYNNEI. The CDR3 reads CASRQGQSYEQYF. The CDR3 DNA sequence: TGTGCCAGCAGACAGGGGCAATCCTACGAGCAGTACTTC.

V and J are TRBV27 and TRBJ2-3, with D possibly matching TRBD2 (7 bases). CDR3 size: 14 residues. V lost 6 bases and J lost 5, with 15 bases in between. Germline V gives CDR1 MNHEY, CDR2 SMNVEV (reference sequence). CDR3 sequence (DNA): TGTGCCAGCAGGTTGGGGGGGGCGGGAGATACGCAGTATTTT. Translation: CASRLGGAGDTQYF.

This clone has only a few counts. J is TRBJ1-1 and V is TRBV6-6; D call uncertain. Trimming pared 4 bases from V and 6 bases from J, leaving 12 bases between. Germline CDR1 reads MNHNY; CDR2 reads SVGAGI (reference sequence). The CDR3 length is 13 residues. Here the CDR3 reads CASSLVLTSEAFF. The CDR3 bases are TGTGCCAGCAGTTTGGTCCTTACTTCTGAAGCTTTCTTT.

The chain links TRBV5-1 to TRBJ1-3, with TRBD1 identical over 10 bases. With V trimmed by 4 bases and J by 0 bases, 10 bases remained unmatched. The CDR3 spans 18 residues. CDR1 is SGHRS, CDR2 YFSETQ, per germline. CDR3 DNA: TGCGCCAGCAGCCCCTTCCGGGACAGGGGTTCCTCTGGAAACACCATATATTTT. Translated: CASSPFRDRGSSGNTIYF.

The J gene is TRBJ2-1, the V gene TRBV7-9, with a tentative D call TRBD2 (6 bases). The germline V gene encodes CDR1 SEHNR and CDR2 FQNEAQ (reference sequence). The CDR3 sequence is 16 residues long. Trimming took off 1 base at V and 0 bases at J, with 10 bases between the two ends. The DNA of the CDR3 is TGTGCCAGCAGCTTAGGGACTACTATCTCCTACAATGAGCAGTTCTTC. This sequence encodes CASSLGTTISYNEQFF.

The chain combines TRBV7-6 with TRBJ1-1, with D possibly being TRBD1 (5 bases). The CDR3 has 15 amino acids. V was pared by 2 bases and J by 1 base, with 11 bases between. Germline V lookup: CDR1 SGHVS, CDR2 FNYEAQ. DNA of the CDR3: TGTGCCAGCAGCTTATCTGACAGTCAGAACACTGAAGCTTTCTTT. Amino acids: CASSLSDSQNTEAFF.

The V gene is TRBV21-1, the J gene TRBJ2-1; the table calls TRBD2, which could not be checked here. TRBV21-1 is an annotated pseudogene. CDR3 length equals 16 residues. CDR3 sequence: CASRPGGVLGHNEQFF. CDR3 in DNA: TGTGCCAGCAGGCCGGGAGGGGTTTTAGGGCACAATGAGCAGTTCTTC.

This clone showed up just once. The chain combines TRBV6-4 with TRBJ1-5; D remains ambiguous. The germline V gene encodes CDR1 MRHNA and CDR2 SNTAGT. This CDR3 has 15 amino acids. V gave up 3 bases and J gave up 5 bases, with 14 bases separating them. For the CDR3, the DNA is TGTGCCAGCAGTGAGATGTTTGGAGGCCATCAGCCCCAGCATTTT. Translated: CASSEMFGGHQPQHF.

V usage is TRBV27 and J usage is TRBJ2-5; tentatively, D is TRBD1 (5 bases). The J call is uncertain, as TRBJ2-7 better fits the DNA end. Germline values: CDR1 MNHEY, CDR2 SMNVEV (reference sequence). The CDR3 covers 16 residues. The chain's CDR3 is CASSTFRVVGSYEQYF. The CDR3 DNA sequence: TGTGCCAGCAGTACATTCAGGGTAGTTGGATCCTACGAGCAGTACTTC.

The CDR3 is CASSLGGPYEQYF. The CDR3 nucleotides read TGTGCCAGCAGCTTAGGAGGCCCCTACGAGCAGTACTTC. V is TRBV7-2 and J is TRBJ2-7, with D uncertain. Trimming cost V 1 base and J 2 bases, with 6 bases left between them. From germline, CDR1 is SGHTA and CDR2 FQGNSA. CDR3 length equals 13 residues.

The rearrangement links TRBV5-1 to TRBJ2-1, with D tentatively TRBD1 (6 bases). Germline V gene sequence: CDR1 SGHRS, CDR2 YFSETQ. V lost 7 bases and J lost 14, with 19 bases in between. This CDR3 has 12 residues. CDR3: CASRATQGLKFF. The CDR3 bases are TGCGCCAGCCGCGCAACACAGGGTCTAAAGTTCTTC. The variable domain in full, completed from reference TRBV5-1 and TRBJ2-1, reads KAGVTQTPRYLIKTRGQQVTLSCSPISGHRSVSWYQQTPGQGLQFLFEYFSETQRNKGNFPGRFSGRQFSNSRSEMNVSTLELGDSALYLCASRATQGLKFFGPGTRLTVL.

The V call is TRBV10-3, the J call TRBJ1-6; 7 bases align to TRBD1. This CDR3 comprises 19 residues. The V gene's germline CDR1 is ENHRY and CDR2 SYGVKD. The trim removed 2 bases at V and 5 bases at J, leaving 15 bases unmatched. Written as DNA, the CDR3 is TGTGCCATCAGTGAGGCGGACAGTACAGGGGCCCTTAATAATTCACCCCTCCACTTT. It encodes CAISEADSTGALNNSPLHF.

V and J are TRBV4-2 and TRBJ2-7; TRBD1 matches 10 bases. CDR1 is LGHNA, CDR2 YNFKEQ, per germline. This CDR3 region has 15 residues. The V segment lost 1 base and the J segment 4 bases; nucleotides outside the gene matches: 4. CDR3: CASSQADRGIYEQYF. The CDR3, as DNA: TGTGCCAGCAGCCAAGCGGACAGGGGGATTTACGAGCAGTACTTC.

This sequence joins TRBV29-1 and TRBJ1-2, with no clear D. Per the germline V gene, CDR1 is SQVTM and CDR2 is ANQGSEA. Trimming left V 2 bases short and J 6 bases short, with 7 bases between. The CDR3 is made up of 11 amino acids. DNA for the CDR3: TGCAGCGTTGAATTGCGAGATGGCTACACCTTC. This translates into CSVELRDGYTF.

The rearrangement uses TRBV29-1 and TRBJ2-1; D perhaps matches TRBD2 (5 bases). CDR3 size: 15 residues. Germline V lookup: CDR1 SQVTM, CDR2 ANQGSEA. Trimming removed 4 bases at V and 0 bases at J, with 13 bases between. The CDR3 region has the DNA TGCAGCGTTGCGGGGTCCGAGAGCTCCTACAATGAGCAGTTCTTC. Amino acid sequence: CSVAGSESSYNEQFF.

The genes are TRBV7-9 and TRBJ1-4, with 8 bases matching TRBD1. The CDR3 loop spans 13 amino acids. J lost 7 bases, V lost 5 bases, and 3 bases had no gene match. The germline CDR1 and CDR2 sequences are SEHNR and FQNEAQ (reference sequence). The CDR3 here is CASSRGTGEKLFF. The CDR3, as DNA: TGTGCCAGCAGCAGAGGGACAGGTGAAAAACTGTTTTTT.

The CDR3: CAWSIGGWSTEAFF. The CDR3 coding sequence is TGTGCCTGGAGTATCGGCGGGTGGAGCACTGAAGCTTTCTTT. The chain carries TRBV30 and TRBJ1-1; unclear D gene. Between the trimmed V and J ends, which lost 2 bases and 4 bases, there was a span of 14 bases. The CDR3 has 14 amino acids. Per the germline V gene, CDR1 is GTSNPN and CDR2 is SVGIG (reference sequence).

The J gene is TRBJ2-3, the V gene TRBV10-3; a weak D match, TRBD2 (5 bases). Trimming shortened V by 9 bases and J by 1 base, and 14 bases separated the two germline ends. Germline values: CDR1 ENHRY, CDR2 SYGVKD. CDR3 length: 14 residues. CDR3 in amino acids: CAILREIGTDTQYF. The CDR3 nucleotides are TGTGCCATACTACGGGAAATCGGCACAGATACGCAGTATTTT.

This sequence joins TRBV30 and TRBJ1-2; no clear D gene. V was trimmed by 2 bases and J by 2 bases, leaving 21 bases between them. The V gene's germline CDR1 is GTSNPN and CDR2 SVGIG (reference sequence). CDR3 length equals 17 residues. CDR3 bases: TGTGCCTGGAGTCCGTTCTGGGAGAGCCGACCAAACTATGGCTACACCTTC. Residues: CAWSPFWESRPNYGYTF.

This clone has a handful of counts. CDR3: CAWKTIAGDADTQYF. The CDR3 region has the DNA TGTGCCTGGAAAACTATAGCGGGAGATGCAGATACGCAGTATTTT. This chain links TRBV30 with TRBJ2-3, with 9 bases fitting TRBD2. Germline V lookup: CDR1 GTSNPN, CDR2 SVGIG (reference sequence). V was clipped by 4 bases and J by 4 bases; unmatched bases: 9. This CDR3 spans 15 amino acids.

This clone is a singleton in its sample. The chain links TRBV27 to TRBJ1-2; 7 bases fit TRBD1. The CDR3 consists of 13 residues. Germline CDR1 reads MNHEY; CDR2 reads SMNVEV (reference sequence). J was trimmed by 6 bases and V by 4 bases; bases with no gene match: 5. The CDR3 nucleotides read TGTGCCAGCAGTTCCACAGGGGCGAATGGCTACACCTTC. Residues: CASSSTGANGYTF.

This chain joins TRBV6-6 and TRBJ1-1, with a possible D match to TRBD1 (6 bases). The CDR3 covers 13 residues. Germline loops: CDR1 MNHNY, CDR2 SVGAGI (reference sequence). Trimming stripped 4 bases from V and 1 base from J, with 7 bases between. CDR3 amino acids: CASSLDRNTEAFF. DNA for the CDR3: TGTGCCAGCAGTTTGGACAGGAACACTGAAGCTTTCTTT.

This chain uses TRBV7-8 with TRBJ2-7; D may be TRBD2 (5 bases). This CDR3 has 12 amino acids. Germline V lookup: CDR1 SGHVS, CDR2 FQNEAQ. Trimming pared 8 bases from V and 2 bases from J, leaving 10 bases between. The CDR3 DNA sequence: TGTGCCAGCGGAAGCGGACCCTACGAGCAGTACTTC. It codes for CASGSGPYEQYF.

CDR3 DNA: TGCGCCAGCAGCTTGGGGCCTAGCGGGGGACAGAGCTCCTACGAGCAGTACTTC. Its protein product is CASSLGPSGGQSSYEQYF. The rearrangement links TRBV5-1 to TRBJ2-7, with 10 nucleotides matching TRBD2. Per the germline V gene, CDR1 is SGHRS and CDR2 is YFSETQ. Trimming cost V 0 bases and J 0 bases; bases outside gene matches: 9. The CDR3 loop spans 18 amino acids.

The V and J genes are TRBV19 and TRBJ2-2; D is possibly TRBD2 (5 bases). The germline gives CDR1 LNHDA, CDR2 SQIVND (reference sequence). Trimming removed 3 bases at V and 5 bases at J, with 7 bases between. The CDR3 totals 13 residues. In nucleotides, the CDR3 is TGTGCCAGTAGTATGAGGGAGACCGGGGAGCTGTTTTTT. Amino acid sequence: CASSMRETGELFF.

V is TRBV4-3 and J is TRBJ2-7, with D possibly being TRBD2 (6 bases). Deletions cut 0 bases from V and 4 bases from J, with 16 bases between. This CDR3 is built from 16 residues. Germline loops: CDR1 LGHNA, CDR2 YSLEER. The CDR3 region has the DNA TGCGCCAGCAGCCAAGATTTCTCTCCTGGGAGGTACGAGCAGTACTTC. It codes for CASSQDFSPGRYEQYF.